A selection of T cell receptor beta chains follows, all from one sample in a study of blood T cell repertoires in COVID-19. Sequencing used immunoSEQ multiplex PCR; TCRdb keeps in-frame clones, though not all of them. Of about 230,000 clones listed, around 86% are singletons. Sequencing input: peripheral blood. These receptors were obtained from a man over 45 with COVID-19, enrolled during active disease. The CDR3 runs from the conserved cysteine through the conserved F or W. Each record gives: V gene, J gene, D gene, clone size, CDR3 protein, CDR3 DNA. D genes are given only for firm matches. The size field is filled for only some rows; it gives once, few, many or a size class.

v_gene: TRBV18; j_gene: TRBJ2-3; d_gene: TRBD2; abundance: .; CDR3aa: CASSPFNSGGTDTQYF; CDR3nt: TGTGCCAGCTCACCATTTAATAGCGGGGGAACAGATACGCAGTATTTT
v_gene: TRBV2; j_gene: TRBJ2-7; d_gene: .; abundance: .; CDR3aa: CASTRDSYEQYF; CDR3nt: TGTGCCAGCACTCGGGATTCCTACGAGCAGTACTTC
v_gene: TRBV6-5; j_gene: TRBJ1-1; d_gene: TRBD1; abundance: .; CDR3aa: CASTEGQGFTEAFF; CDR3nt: TGTGCCAGCACCGAGGGACAGGGGTTTACTGAAGCTTTCTTT
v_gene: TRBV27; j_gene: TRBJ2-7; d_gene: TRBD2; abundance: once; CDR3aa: CASRGGARDEQYF; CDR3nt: TGTGCCAGTCGCGGGGGGGCGCGAGACGAGCAGTACTTC
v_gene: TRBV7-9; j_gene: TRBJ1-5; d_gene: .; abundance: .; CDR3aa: CASSLAGSQPQHF; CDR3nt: TGTGCCAGCAGCTTAGCGGGGAGTCAGCCCCAGCATTTT
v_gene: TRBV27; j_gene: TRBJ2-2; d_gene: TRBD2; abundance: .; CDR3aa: CASSLFRLLAGGPRFGELFF; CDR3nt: TGTGCCAGCAGTTTATTCCGACTACTAGCGGGAGGGCCTAGGTTCGGGGAGCTGTTTTTT
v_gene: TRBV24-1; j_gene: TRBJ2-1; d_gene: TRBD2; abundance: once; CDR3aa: CATSEPPGLAGGGYNEQFF; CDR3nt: TGTGCCACCAGTGAGCCTCCGGGACTAGCGGGGGGGGGTTACAATGAGCAGTTCTTC
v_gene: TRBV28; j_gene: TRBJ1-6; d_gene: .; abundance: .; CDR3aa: CASTITNAGNSPLHF; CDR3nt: TGTGCCAGCACAATTACCAACGCAGGGAACTCACCCCTCCACTTT
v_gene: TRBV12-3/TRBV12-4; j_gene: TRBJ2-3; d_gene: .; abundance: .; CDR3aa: CASSLTIADTQYF; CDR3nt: TGTGCCAGCAGTTTAACAATTGCAGATACGCAGTATTTT
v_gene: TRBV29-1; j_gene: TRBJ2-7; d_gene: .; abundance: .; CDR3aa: CSVKGSSYEQYF; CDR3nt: TGCAGCGTTAAAGGTAGCTCCTACGAGCAGTACTTC
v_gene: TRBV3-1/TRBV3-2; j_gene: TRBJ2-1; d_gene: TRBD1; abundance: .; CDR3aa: CASTHSSGQIYNEQFF; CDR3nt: TGTGCCAGCACCCACTCTTCGGGACAGATATACAATGAGCAGTTCTTC
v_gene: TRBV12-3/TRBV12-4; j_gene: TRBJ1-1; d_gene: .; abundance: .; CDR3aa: CASLLNTEAFF; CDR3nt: TGTGCCAGCCTTTTGAACACTGAAGCTTTCTTT
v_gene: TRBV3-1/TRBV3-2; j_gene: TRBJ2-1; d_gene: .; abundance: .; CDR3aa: CASSQDIGGSYNEQFF; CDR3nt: TGTGCCAGCAGCCAAGATATTGGAGGGAGTTACAATGAGCAGTTCTTC
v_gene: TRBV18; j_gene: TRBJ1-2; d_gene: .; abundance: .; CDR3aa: CASSPGEGEHGYTF; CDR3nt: TGTGCCAGCTCACCAGGGGAAGGGGAACATGGCTACACCTTC